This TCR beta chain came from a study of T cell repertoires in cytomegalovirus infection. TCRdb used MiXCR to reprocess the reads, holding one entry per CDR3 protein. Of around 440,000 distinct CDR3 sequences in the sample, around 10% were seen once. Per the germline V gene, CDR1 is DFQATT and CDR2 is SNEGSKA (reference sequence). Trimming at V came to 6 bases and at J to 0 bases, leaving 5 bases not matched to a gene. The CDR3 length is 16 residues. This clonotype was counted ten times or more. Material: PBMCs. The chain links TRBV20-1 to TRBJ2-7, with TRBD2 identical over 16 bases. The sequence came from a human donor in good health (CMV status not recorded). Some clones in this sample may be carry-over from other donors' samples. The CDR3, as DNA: TGCAGTGCCACTGGGACTAGCGGGAGGGCCTCCTACGAGCAGTACTTC. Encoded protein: CSATGTSGRASYEQYF.